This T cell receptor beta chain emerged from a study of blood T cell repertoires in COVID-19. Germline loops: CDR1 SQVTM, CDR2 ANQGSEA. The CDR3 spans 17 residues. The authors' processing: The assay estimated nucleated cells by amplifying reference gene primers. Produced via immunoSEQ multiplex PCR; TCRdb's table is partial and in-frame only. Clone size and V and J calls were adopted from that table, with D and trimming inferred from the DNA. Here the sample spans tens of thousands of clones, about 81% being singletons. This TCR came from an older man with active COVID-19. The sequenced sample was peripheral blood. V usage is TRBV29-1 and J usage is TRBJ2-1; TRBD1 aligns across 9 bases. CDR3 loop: CIASKGGGRDREKIQFF. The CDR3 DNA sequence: TGCATCGCATCGAAGGGTGGAGGCCGGGACAGGGAAAAAATACAGTTCTTC.